The present entry profiles one T cell receptor (beta chain) with its context. The data derive from a study of blood T cell repertoires in COVID-19. Study-wide context: The study drew acute and convalescent COVID-19 samples from the United States, Italy and Spain.

Losses at the gene ends were 7 bases for V and 2 bases for J; bases not matched to a gene: 6. The germline V gene has CDR1 MNHEY and CDR2 SVGAGI. The CDR3 is 15 residues long. As handled by the study authors: Counts of nucleated cells, estimated from reference gene primer amplification, were obtained. The assay was immunoSEQ multiplex PCR, and TCRdb's table has in-frame clones only and misses some. V, J and clone size derive from that table, while D and trimming were established from the DNA sequence. This table holds approximately 280,000 clones, 75% to 95% found once. The genes are TRBV6-5 and TRBJ2-5; 11 positions match TRBD2. The clonotype originates from a woman under 40 with COVID-19, enrolled during active disease. The sequenced sample consisted of peripheral blood. CDR3 nucleotides: TGTGCCAGCAAAAATTTAGCGGGAGGGCAAGAGACCCAGTACTTC. It translates to CASKNLAGGQETQYF.